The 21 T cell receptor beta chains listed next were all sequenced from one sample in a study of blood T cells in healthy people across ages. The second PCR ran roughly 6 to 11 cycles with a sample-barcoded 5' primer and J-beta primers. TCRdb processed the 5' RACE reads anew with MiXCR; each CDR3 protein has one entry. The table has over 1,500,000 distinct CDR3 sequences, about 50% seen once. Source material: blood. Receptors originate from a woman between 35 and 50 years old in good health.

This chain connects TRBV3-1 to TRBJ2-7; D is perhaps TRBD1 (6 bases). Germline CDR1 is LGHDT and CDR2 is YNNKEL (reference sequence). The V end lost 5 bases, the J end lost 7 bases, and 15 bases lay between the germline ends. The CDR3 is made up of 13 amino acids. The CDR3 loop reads CASSRFGGHEQYF. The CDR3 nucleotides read TGTGCCAGCAGCAGATTTGGGGGACATGAGCAGTACTTC.

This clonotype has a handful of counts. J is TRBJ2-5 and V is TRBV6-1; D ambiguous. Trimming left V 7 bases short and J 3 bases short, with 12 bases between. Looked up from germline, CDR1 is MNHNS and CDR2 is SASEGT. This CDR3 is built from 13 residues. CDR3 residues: CASTPDSEETQYF. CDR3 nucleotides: TGTGCCAGCACCCCAGACTCTGAAGAGACCCAGTACTTC.

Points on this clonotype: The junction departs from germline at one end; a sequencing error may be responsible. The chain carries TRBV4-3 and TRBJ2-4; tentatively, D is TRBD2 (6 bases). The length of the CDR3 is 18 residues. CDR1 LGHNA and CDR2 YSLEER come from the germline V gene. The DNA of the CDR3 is TGCGCCAGCAGCCAAGCGGATACCTTTCGCGGGACGGAAAACAGTCAGTACTTC. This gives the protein CASSQADTFRGTENSQYF.

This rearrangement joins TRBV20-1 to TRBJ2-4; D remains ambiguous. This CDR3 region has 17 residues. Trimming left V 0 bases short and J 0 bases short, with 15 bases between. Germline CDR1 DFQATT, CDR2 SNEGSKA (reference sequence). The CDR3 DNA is TGCAGTGCTAGAGATTACCAGACCCTGGGAGCCAAAAACATTCAGTACTTC. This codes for CSARDYQTLGAKNIQYF.

The CDR3 loop reads CASSSWDREATQYF. CDR3 in DNA: TGTGCCAGCAGCTCGTGGGACAGGGAGGCGACCCAGTACTTC. J is TRBJ2-5 and V is TRBV7-9; 9 bases are shared with TRBD1. The CDR3 is 14 residues long. From germline, CDR1 is SEHNR and CDR2 FQNEAQ (reference sequence). V lost 4 bases to trimming and J lost 7 bases; unmatched junction nucleotides: 7. Drawing the rest from reference TRBV7-9 and TRBJ2-5, the complete variable domain is DTGVSQNPRHKITKRGQNVTFRCDPISEHNRLYWYRQTLGQGPEFLTYFQNEAQLEKSRLLSDRFSAERPKGSFSTLEIQRTEQGDSAMYLCASSSWDREATQYFGPGTRLLVL.

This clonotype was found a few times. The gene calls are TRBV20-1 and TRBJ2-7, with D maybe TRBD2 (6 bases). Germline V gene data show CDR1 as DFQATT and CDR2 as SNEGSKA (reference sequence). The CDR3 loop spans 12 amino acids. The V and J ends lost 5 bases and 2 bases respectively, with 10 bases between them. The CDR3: CSAYSGTYEQYF. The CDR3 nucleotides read TGCAGTGCTTATAGCGGTACCTACGAGCAGTACTTC.

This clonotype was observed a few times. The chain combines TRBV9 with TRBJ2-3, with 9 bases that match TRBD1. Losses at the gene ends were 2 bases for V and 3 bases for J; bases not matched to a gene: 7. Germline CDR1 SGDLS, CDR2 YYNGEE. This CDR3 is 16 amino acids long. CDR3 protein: CASSVTGTGITDTQYF. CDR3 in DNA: TGTGCCAGCAGCGTCACCGGGACAGGGATTACAGATACGCAGTATTTT.

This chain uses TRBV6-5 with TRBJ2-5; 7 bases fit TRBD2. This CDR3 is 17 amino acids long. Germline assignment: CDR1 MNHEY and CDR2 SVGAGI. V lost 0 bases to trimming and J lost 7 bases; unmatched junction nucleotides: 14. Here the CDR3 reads CASSYSGGTIPGGTQYF. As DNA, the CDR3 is TGTGCCAGCAGTTACTCCGGAGGGACTATCCCGGGGGGGACCCAGTACTTC.

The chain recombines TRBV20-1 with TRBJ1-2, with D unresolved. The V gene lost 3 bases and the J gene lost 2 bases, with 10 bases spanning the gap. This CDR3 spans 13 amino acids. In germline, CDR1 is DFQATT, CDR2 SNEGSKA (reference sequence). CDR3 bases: TGCAGTGCTAGGATGGCGGTAAACTATGGCTACACCTTC. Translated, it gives CSARMAVNYGYTF.

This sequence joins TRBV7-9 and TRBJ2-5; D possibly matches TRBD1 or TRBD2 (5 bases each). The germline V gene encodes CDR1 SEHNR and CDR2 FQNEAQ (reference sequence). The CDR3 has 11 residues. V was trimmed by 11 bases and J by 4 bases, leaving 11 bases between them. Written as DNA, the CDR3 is TGTGCCCCTGGGGACCCAGAGACCCAGTACTTC. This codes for CAPGDPETQYF.

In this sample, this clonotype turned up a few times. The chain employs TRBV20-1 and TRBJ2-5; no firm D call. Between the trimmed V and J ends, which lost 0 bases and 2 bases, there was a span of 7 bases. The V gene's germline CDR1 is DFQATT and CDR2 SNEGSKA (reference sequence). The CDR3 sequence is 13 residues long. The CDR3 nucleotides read TGCAGTGCTAGAGACCGTCCACAAGAGACCCAGTACTTC. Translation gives CSARDRPQETQYF.

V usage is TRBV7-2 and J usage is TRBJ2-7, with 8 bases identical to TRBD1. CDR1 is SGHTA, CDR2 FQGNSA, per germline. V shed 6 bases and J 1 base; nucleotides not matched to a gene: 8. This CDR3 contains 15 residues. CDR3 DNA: TGTGCCAGCAGTAACCCCAGGGGGCGATCCTACGAGCAGTACTTC. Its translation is CASSNPRGRSYEQYF.

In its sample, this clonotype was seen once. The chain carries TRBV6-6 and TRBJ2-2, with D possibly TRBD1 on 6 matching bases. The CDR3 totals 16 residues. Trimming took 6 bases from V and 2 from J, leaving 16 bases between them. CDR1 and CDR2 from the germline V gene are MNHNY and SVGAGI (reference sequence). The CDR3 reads CASSATKDSNTGELFF. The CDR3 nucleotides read TGTGCCAGCAGCGCTACCAAGGACAGTAACACCGGGGAGCTGTTTTTT.

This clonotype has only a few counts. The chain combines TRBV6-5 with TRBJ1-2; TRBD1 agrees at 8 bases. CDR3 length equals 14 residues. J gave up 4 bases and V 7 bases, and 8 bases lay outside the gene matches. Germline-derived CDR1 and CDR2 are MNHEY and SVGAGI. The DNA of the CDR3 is TGTGCCAGCACGCAGGGGGCGTTGGGCTATGGCTACACCTTC. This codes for CASTQGALGYGYTF.

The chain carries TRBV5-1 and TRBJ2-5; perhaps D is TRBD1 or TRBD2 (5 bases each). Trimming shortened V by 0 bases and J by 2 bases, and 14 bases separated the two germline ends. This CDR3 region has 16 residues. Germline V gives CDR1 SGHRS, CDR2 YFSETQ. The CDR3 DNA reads TGCGCCAGCAGCTTGGCCATTTCCGAGGGGCAAGAGACCCAGTACTTC. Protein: CASSLAISEGQETQYF.

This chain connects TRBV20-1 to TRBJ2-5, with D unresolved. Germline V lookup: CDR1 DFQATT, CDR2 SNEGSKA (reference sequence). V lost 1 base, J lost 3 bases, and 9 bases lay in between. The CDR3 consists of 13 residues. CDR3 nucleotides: TGCAGTGCTAGAGTGGCAGTGAAAGAGACCCAGTACTTC. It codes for CSARVAVKETQYF.

CDR3 DNA sequence: TGTGCCAGCAGTTACTCGTTGGGTGCTAGCACAGATACGCAGTATTTT. Its translation is CASSYSLGASTDTQYF. The rearrangement joins TRBV6-5 to TRBJ2-3; unclear D gene. Germline CDR1 reads MNHEY; CDR2 reads SVGAGI. The CDR3 is made up of 16 amino acids. Deletions cut 0 bases from V and 0 bases from J, with 10 bases between.

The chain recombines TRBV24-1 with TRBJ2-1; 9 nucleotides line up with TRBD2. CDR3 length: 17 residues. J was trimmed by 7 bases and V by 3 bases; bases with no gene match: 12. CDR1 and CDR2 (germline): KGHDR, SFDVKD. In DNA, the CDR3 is TGTGCCACCAGTGATAGAACAGGGCTAGCGGGGATAAATGAGCAGTTCTTC. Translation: CATSDRTGLAGINEQFF.

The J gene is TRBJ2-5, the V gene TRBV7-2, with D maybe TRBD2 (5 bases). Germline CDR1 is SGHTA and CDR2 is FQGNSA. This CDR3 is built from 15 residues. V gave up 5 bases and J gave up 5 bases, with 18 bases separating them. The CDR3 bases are TGTGCCAGCAGCCGGGCTAGCCGACAAACTGAGACCCAGTACTTC. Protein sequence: CASSRASRQTETQYF.

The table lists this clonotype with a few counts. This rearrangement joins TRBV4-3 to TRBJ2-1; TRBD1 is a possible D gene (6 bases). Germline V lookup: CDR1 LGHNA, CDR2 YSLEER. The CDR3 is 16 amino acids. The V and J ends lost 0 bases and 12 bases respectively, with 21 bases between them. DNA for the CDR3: TGCGCCAGCAGCCAAGATAGACAGGACCAAGGAGTAAGGCAGTTCTTC. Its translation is CASSQDRQDQGVRQFF.

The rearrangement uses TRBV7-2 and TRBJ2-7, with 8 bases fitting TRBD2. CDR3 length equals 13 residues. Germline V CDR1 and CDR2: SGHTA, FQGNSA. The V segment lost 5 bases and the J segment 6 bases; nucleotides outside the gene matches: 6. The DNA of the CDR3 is TGTGCCAGCAGCCCGCGACTAGCGAGCGAGCAGTACTTC. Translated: CASSPRLASEQYF.